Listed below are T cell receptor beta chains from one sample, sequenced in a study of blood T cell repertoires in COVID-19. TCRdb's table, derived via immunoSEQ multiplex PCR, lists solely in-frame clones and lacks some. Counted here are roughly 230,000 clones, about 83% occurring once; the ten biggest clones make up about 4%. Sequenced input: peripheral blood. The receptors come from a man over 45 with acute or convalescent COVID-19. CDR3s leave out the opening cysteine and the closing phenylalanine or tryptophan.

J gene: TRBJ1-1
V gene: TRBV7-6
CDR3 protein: ASSLVGDTTEAF

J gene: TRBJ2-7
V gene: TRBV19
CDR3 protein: ASRGSYEQY

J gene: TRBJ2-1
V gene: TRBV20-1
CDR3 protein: SAEAGAEQF

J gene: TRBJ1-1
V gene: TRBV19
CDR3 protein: ASSIPTGYTEAF

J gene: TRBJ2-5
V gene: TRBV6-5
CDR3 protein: ASSYGGQGARETQY

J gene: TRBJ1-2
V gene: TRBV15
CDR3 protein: ATSREGGRNYGYT

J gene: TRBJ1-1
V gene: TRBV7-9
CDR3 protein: ASSLAVEVWTEAF

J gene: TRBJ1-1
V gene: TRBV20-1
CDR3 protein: SASQGLNTEAF

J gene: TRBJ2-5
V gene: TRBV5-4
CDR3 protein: ASSQKHGTVQETQY

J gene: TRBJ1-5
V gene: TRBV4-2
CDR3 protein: ASSQDGTAAGNQPQH

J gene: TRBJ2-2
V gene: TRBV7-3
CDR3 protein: ASSRSGQNTGELF

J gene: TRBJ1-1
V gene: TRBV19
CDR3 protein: ASTYNTEAF

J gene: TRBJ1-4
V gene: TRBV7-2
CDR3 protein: ASSSDRENEKLF

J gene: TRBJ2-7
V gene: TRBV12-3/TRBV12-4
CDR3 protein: ASRRLAGLEQY

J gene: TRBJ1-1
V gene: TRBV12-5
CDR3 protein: ASGLAVNTEAF

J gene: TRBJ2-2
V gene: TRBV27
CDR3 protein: ASTQGGSDTGELF

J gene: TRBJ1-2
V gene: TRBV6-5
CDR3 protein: ASRGSLNYGYT

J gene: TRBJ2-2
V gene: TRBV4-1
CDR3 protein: ASSREAGGGVGTGELF

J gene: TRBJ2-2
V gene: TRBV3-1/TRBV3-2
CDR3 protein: ASSPHTGTGELF

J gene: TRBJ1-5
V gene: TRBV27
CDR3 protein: ASSSTQNHQPQH

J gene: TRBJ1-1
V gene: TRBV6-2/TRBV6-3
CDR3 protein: ASSPMWGMNTEAF

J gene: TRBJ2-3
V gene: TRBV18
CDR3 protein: ASSPLAGEADTQY

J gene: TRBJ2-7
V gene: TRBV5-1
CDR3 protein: ASKPGQSSYEQY

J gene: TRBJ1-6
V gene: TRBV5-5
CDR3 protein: ASSTDRGEYNSPLH

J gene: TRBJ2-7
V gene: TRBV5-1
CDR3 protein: ASSLEGQRSEQY

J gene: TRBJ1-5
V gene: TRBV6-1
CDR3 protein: ASSEREGGINQPQH

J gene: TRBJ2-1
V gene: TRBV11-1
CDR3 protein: ASSKQGPNEQF

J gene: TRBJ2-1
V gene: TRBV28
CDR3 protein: ASSLGSGNYNEQF

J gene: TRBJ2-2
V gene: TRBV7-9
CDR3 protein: ASSSERGGPGELF

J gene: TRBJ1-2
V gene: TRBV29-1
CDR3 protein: SVSTGYGYT

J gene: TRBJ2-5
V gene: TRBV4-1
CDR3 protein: ASSQEPDGTPTRTQY

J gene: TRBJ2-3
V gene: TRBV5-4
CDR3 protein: ASSFLYRDLDTDTQY

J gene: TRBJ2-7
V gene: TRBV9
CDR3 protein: ASSSPRGGSAYEQY

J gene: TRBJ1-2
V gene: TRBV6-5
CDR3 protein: ASSQGSGYT

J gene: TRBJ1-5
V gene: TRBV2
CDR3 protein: ASSDPGPDQPQH

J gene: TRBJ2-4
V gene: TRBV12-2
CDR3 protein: ASRSYSGDAKNIQY

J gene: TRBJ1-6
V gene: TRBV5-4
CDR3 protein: ASSLAETGDYNSPLH

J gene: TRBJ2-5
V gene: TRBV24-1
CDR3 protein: ATRGIQETQY

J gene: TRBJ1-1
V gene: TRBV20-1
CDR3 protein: SAAGETEAF

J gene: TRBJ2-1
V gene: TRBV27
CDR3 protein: ASSTTSGDNEQF

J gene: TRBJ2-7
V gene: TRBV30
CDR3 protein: AWSWTEDYEQY

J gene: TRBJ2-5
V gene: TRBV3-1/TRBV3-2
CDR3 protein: ASSRQGTQY

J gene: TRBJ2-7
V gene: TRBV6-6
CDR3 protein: ASSPSYEQY

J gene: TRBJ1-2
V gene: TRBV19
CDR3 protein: ASSWRGVDGYT

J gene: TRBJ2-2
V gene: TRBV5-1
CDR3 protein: ASSLEGAGELF

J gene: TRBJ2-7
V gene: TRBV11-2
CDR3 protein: ASSFPGQGYEQY

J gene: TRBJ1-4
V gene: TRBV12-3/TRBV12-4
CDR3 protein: ASSPGNEKLF

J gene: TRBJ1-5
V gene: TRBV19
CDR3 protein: ASSIGSGGNQPQH

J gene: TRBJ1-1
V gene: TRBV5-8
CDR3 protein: ASSLESNTEAF

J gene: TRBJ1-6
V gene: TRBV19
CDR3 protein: ASSDIYNSPLH

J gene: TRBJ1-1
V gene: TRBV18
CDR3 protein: ASSPPSVSEAEAF